Listed below are T cell receptor beta chains from one sample, sequenced in a study of cytomegalovirus exposure and HLA in healthy donors. The method was immunoSEQ multiplex PCR; TCRdb's version includes in-frame clones alone and lacks a portion of them. The sample holds approximately 72,000 clones; around 80% are singletons and the top ten take under 2.5%. The sample was PBMCs. The receptors derive from a man younger than 35 in good health and CMV-seronegative. Both conserved end residues are part of each CDR3. Each record gives: V gene, J gene, CDR3 protein.

TRBV6-6	TRBJ1-2	CASSLSLNYGYTF
TRBV30	TRBJ1-2	CAWSVPGGYTF
TRBV4-1	TRBJ2-1	CASSQVAGGFGYNEQFF
TRBV19	TRBJ1-1	CASMAAVTEAFF
TRBV7-3	TRBJ1-6	CASSLQDSNSPLHF
TRBV5-1	TRBJ2-5	CASSLSSSAFSTGKLGEETQYF
TRBV5-6	TRBJ1-5	CASSYRDSNQPQHF
TRBV27	TRBJ2-3	CASSFTGDGVDTQYF
TRBV9	TRBJ2-7	CASSVGLAGGEQYF
TRBV9	TRBJ2-5	CASSVVPGLAGERAETQYF
TRBV7-2	TRBJ1-1	CASSFGGGTEAFF
TRBV30	-	CAFAGYTYEQYF
TRBV5-4	TRBJ2-7	CASSSTGVRYEQYF
TRBV25-1	TRBJ2-7	CASSEGPGAFSHEQYF
TRBV19	TRBJ2-1	CAISRSSYNEQFF
TRBV28	TRBJ1-1	CASSYPEGRGLTEAFF
TRBV10-3	TRBJ1-5	CASGDSVSNQPQHF
TRBV11-2	TRBJ2-7	CASSLGQIYEQYF
TRBV28	TRBJ1-1	CASSLRGTEAFF
TRBV29-1	TRBJ2-5	CSSRGVEETQYF
TRBV27	TRBJ1-6	CASRLQQNSPLHF
TRBV4-1	TRBJ1-1	CASSHPTGTDPTNTEAFF
TRBV28	TRBJ2-7	CASKSAGAGDYEQYF
TRBV18	TRBJ2-7	CASSPLAGNRIRVYEQYF
TRBV7-2	TRBJ1-2	CASSFRTGLGYGYTF
TRBV19	TRBJ1-1	CASSMTDNTEAFF
TRBV30	TRBJ2-7	CAWSPGTGGEQYF
TRBV5-1	TRBJ1-3	CASSLEDSAGNTIYF
TRBV12-5	TRBJ2-3	CASGPGGLTDTQYF
TRBV27	TRBJ2-4	CASSPRAVQGWNIQYF
TRBV7-9	TRBJ1-5	CASSLAGTGEIQPQHF
TRBV9	TRBJ1-1	CASSVEPHAMSDTEAFF
TRBV7-2	TRBJ2-7	CASSLAAGGDYEQYF
TRBV13	TRBJ2-1	CASRNKGLAGGPMENEQFF
TRBV5-1	TRBJ2-7	CASSSGQIYEQYF
TRBV19	TRBJ2-1	CASSIVRRSYNEQFF
TRBV5-3	TRBJ2-7	CARSGGHLRYEQYF
TRBV2	TRBJ2-5	CASSYKGGETQYF